A single T cell receptor beta chain is shown here with its context. This sample was taken from a study of blood T cell repertoires in COVID-19. About the research overall: Samples representing acute and convalescent COVID-19 were sourced from the United States, Italy and Spain. PBMCs, B-cell-depleted T cells, or T cells provided the cDNA or gDNA that made up the material.

In the original analysis: Estimated nucleated cell counts came from reference gene primer amplification. Generated by immunoSEQ multiplex PCR, the TCRdb table keeps only in-frame clones and is missing some. From that table come the V and J calls and clone size; the DNA was used to work out D and trimming. The table shows about 270,000 clones, with about 85% occurring only once. The CDR3 has 14 residues. CDR1 is SEHNR and CDR2 is FQNEAQ in the germline V gene (reference sequence). Trimming took 6 bases from V and 3 from J, leaving 12 bases between them. The sequenced material came from peripheral blood. This chain links TRBV7-9 with TRBJ2-1, with D perhaps matching TRBD1 (6 bases). The receptor was isolated from a woman between 45 and 65 years old with active or convalescent COVID-19. The CDR3 nucleotides are TGTGCCAGCAGGTCCAGACAGGACTACAATGAGCAGTTCTTC. This gives the protein CASRSRQDYNEQFF.